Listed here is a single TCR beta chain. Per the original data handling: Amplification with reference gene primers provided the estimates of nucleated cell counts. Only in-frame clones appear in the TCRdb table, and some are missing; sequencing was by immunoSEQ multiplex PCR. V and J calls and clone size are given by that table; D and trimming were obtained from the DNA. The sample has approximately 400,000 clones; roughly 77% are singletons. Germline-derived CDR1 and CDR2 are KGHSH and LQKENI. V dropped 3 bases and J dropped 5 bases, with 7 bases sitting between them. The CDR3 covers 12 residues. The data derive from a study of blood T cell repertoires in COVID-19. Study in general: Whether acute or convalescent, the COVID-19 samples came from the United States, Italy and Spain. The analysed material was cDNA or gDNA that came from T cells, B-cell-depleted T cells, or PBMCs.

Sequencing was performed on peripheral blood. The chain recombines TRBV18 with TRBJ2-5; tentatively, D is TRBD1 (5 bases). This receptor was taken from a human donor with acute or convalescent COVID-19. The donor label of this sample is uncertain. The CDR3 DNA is TGTGCCAGCTCACCCAGGGTGGAGACCCAGTACTTC. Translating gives CASSPRVETQYF.